This T cell receptor (beta chain) derives from a study of T-cell memory formation after mild COVID-19. Many counts were recorded for this clonotype. TCRdb used MiXCR to reprocess the 5' RACE reads, holding one entry per CDR3 protein. The repertoire includes about 200,000 distinct CDR3 sequences, around 16% of them detected once, and roughly 1.9% sits in the top ten. V lost 0 bases and J 1 base, leaving 7 bases between the germline ends. The CDR3 is 15 residues long. In germline, CDR1 is DFQATT, CDR2 SNEGSKA (reference sequence). This chain joins TRBV20-1 and TRBJ1-6; D is perhaps TRBD1 (6 bases). The sample comprised PBMCs or a T cell subset sorted from them (not recorded which). The sequence was obtained from an adult woman who had mild COVID-19 (a few samples of this study predate the infection). Cell type and time point are not known. In DNA form, the CDR3 reads TGCAGTGCTAGAGACAGGGGTTCCTATAATTCACCCCTCCACTTT. Translating it yields CSARDRGSYNSPLHF.